This record covers a single T cell receptor beta chain. The antigen remains unidentified. In the PCR, 60 Vbeta and 13 Jbeta primers were used. The repertoire was sequenced with immunoSEQ multiplex PCR; TCRdb's copy has only in-frame clones and lacks some. This repertoire shows around 160,000 clones, under 70% found once; its top ten account for less than 3.5%. This sample is drawn from a study of cytomegalovirus exposure and HLA in healthy donors. Study-level results: Altogether, about 160 TCR beta chains were recorded as cytomegalovirus-associated. One variant, a missense change in DCLRE1C, was linked in a later analysis to TCR beta V- and J-gene trimming.

Trimming removed 3 bases from V and 5 bases from J, with 10 bases in between. The germline gives CDR1 MNHNS, CDR2 SASEGT. The CDR3 runs 13 residues. This TCR was sampled from a woman in her thirties or forties in good health and CMV-seropositive. The chain couples TRBV6-1 to TRBJ1-1; tentative D call: TRBD1 (6 bases). Sample: PBMCs. CDR3 DNA: TGTGCCAGCAGTGAGGGGGCATGGACTGAAGCTTTCTTT. Its protein product is CASSEGAWTEAFF.